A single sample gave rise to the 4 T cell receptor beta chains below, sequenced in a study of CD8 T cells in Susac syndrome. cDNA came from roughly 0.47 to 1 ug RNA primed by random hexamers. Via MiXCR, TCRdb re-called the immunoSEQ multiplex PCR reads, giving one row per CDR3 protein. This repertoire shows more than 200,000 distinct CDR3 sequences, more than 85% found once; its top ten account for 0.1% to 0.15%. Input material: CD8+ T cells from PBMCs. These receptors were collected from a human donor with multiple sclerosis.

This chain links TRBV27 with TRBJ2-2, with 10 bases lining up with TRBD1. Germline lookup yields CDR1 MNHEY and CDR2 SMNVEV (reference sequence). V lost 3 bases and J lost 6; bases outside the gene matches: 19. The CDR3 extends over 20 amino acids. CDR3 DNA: TGTGCCAGCAGTTTGTACCAGATCGATTCTCCGACAGGGGGCTCCGGGGAGCTGTTTTTT. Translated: CASSLYQIDSPTGGSGELFF.

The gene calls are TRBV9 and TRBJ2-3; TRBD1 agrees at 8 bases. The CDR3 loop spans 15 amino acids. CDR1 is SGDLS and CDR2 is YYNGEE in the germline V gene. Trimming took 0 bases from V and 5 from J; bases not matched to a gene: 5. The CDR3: CASSVDVTGEDTQYF. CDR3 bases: TGTGCCAGCAGCGTAGACGTGACAGGGGAAGATACGCAGTATTTT.

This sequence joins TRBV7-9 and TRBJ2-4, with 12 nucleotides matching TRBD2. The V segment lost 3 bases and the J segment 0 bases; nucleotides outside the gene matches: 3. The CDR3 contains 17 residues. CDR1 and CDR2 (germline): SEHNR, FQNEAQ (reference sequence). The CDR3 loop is CASSLGLAGLAKNIQYF. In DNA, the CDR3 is TGTGCCAGCAGCTTGGGACTAGCGGGTCTAGCCAAAAACATTCAGTACTTC.

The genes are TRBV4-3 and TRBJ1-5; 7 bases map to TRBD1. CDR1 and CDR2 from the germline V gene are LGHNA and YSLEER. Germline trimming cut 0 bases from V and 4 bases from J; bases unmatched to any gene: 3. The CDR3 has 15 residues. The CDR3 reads CASSQDSRGNQPQHF. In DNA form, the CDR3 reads TGCGCCAGCAGCCAAGACTCCAGGGGGAATCAGCCCCAGCATTTT.